Shown below are 28 T cell receptor beta chains from a single sample sequenced in a study of Ad26.COV2.S vaccination and SARS-CoV-2 variants. TCRdb keeps only in-frame clones here, not all; method: immunoSEQ multiplex PCR. The sample records fewer than 500,000 clones, 90% being singletons. The treatment denotes: some 20 received Ad26.COV2.S at low or high dose, single or two shots; roughly 5 received placebo; per-sample allocation not given. Collection of the samples took place on day 63 after the first injection of vaccine or placebo. Specimen: peripheral blood, collected in a trial of Ad26.COV2.S vaccine versus placebo. The receptor source for this set is a person between 18 and 65 years old who received the Ad26.COV2.S COVID-19 vaccine or a placebo.

This sequence joins TRBV30 and TRBJ1-1; a weak D match, TRBD1 (5 bases). Germline V gene data show CDR1 as GTSNPN and CDR2 as SVGIG (reference sequence). The CDR3 sequence is 12 residues long. V lost 0 bases and J 5 bases, leaving 7 bases between the germline ends. The CDR3 protein is CAWSVGGTEAFF. The DNA for the CDR3 is TGTGCCTGGAGTGTCGGGGGGACTGAAGCTTTCTTT.

The J gene is TRBJ1-2, the V gene TRBV25-1; D uncertain. Germline assignment: CDR1 MGHDK and CDR2 SYGVNS. With 4 bases removed from V and 2 bases from J, the gap between germline ends came to 17 bases. This CDR3 comprises 16 residues. The CDR3, as DNA: TGTGCCAGCAGTGCCCATGTAGGTTTGGGAAACTATGGCTACACCTTC. Translation gives CASSAHVGLGNYGYTF.

The chain recombines TRBV28 with TRBJ2-1; D is ambiguous. The germline V and J ends were trimmed by 5 bases and 6 bases, with 17 bases remaining between them. This CDR3 is built from 15 residues. Germline V gives CDR1 MDHEN, CDR2 SYDVKM. The CDR3 region is CASSPPQRPFNEQFF. The DNA of the CDR3 is TGTGCCAGCAGTCCCCCCCAGAGGCCCTTCAATGAGCAGTTCTTC.

The V call is TRBV5-6, the J call TRBJ1-1; D not certain. This CDR3 is built from 15 residues. Germline V gives CDR1 SGHDT, CDR2 YYEEEE. Trimming removed 4 bases from V and 2 bases from J, with 15 bases in between. CDR3 loop: CASSPFSDLNTEAFF. The DNA for the CDR3 is TGTGCCAGCAGCCCTTTCTCCGACCTTAACACTGAAGCTTTCTTT.

The chain joins TRBV28 to TRBJ2-7; D not certain. Trimming left V 6 bases short and J 0 bases short, with 15 bases between. Germline-derived CDR1 and CDR2 are MDHEN and SYDVKM. The CDR3 consists of 15 residues. The CDR3 sequence: CASRSLRLSSYEQYF. Here the CDR3 DNA reads TGTGCCAGCAGATCCCTACGACTGAGCTCCTACGAGCAGTACTTC.

About this clone itself: Other DNA sequences in the sample encode the same CDR3. The CDR3 region has the DNA TGTGCCAGCTCACCACTTCGGGGCTCCTACGAGCAGTACTTC. Protein: CASSPLRGSYEQYF. The chain joins TRBV18 to TRBJ2-7, with TRBD2 as a possible D gene (5 bases). Trimming took 1 base from V and 0 from J, leaving 7 bases between them. The germline V gene has CDR1 KGHSH and CDR2 LQKENI. The CDR3 runs to 14 residues. The variable domain in full, completed from reference TRBV18 and TRBJ2-7, reads NAGVMQNPRHLVRRRGQEARLRCSPMKGHSHVYWYRQLPEEGLKFMVYLQKENIIDESGMPKERFSAEFPKEGPSILRIQQVVRGDSAAYFCASSPLRGSYEQYFGPGTRLTVT.

The V gene is TRBV28, the J gene TRBJ1-3; tentatively, D is TRBD1 (5 bases). Germline lookup yields CDR1 MDHEN and CDR2 SYDVKM. V lost 8 bases to trimming and J lost 0 bases, with 8 bases between them. The CDR3 loop spans 13 amino acids. The CDR3 is CASDSNSGNTIYF. The CDR3 nucleotides read TGTGCCAGCGACAGTAACTCTGGAAACACCATATATTTT.

The gene calls are TRBV28 and TRBJ1-3, with 7 bases fitting TRBD1. The CDR3 covers 14 residues. V lost 5 bases and J lost 7; bases outside the gene matches: 8. Germline V CDR1 and CDR2: MDHEN, SYDVKM. Here the CDR3 DNA reads TGTGCCAGCAGTCCCGTGACAGGGTTGAACACCATATATTTT. The encoded protein is CASSPVTGLNTIYF.

The CDR3 DNA reads as TGTGCCAGCAGGGGGGGGACAACCCCCTACGAGCAGTACTTC. Amino acids: CASRGGTTPYEQYF. The V and J genes are TRBV28 and TRBJ2-7; D may be TRBD2 (7 bases). The CDR3 spans 14 residues. V was shortened by 6 bases and J by 2 bases, with 14 bases between the two germline ends. Looked up from germline, CDR1 is MDHEN and CDR2 is SYDVKM.

This CDR3 reads CASSPQSINTGELFF. The CDR3 DNA is TGTGCCAGCTCACCCCAAAGCATCAACACCGGGGAGCTGTTTTTT. The chain joins TRBV18 to TRBJ2-2; D ambiguous. Germline V CDR1 and CDR2: KGHSH, LQKENI. The V end lost 3 bases, the J end lost 2 bases, and 10 bases lay between the germline ends. There are 15 residues in the CDR3.

The chain has TRBV27 and TRBJ2-2; the D is unclear. CDR3 size: 16 residues. In germline, CDR1 is MNHEY, CDR2 SMNVEV (reference sequence). The V end was cut by 5 bases, the J end by 1 base, with 14 bases between. The chain's CDR3 is CASSPFPPVNTGELFF. CDR3 nucleotides: TGTGCCAGCAGTCCGTTCCCCCCCGTGAACACCGGGGAGCTGTTTTTT.

V usage is TRBV10-3 and J usage is TRBJ2-7; 14 nucleotides align to TRBD2. This CDR3 is 16 amino acids long. V shed 4 bases, J shed 6 bases, and the junction held 8 bases outside the gene matches. Germline-derived CDR1 and CDR2 are ENHRY and SYGVKD. This chain's CDR3 is CAISAETSGRAREQYF. The CDR3 nucleotides are TGTGCCATCAGTGCCGAGACTAGCGGGAGGGCCCGCGAGCAGTACTTC.

The chain has TRBV5-4 and TRBJ2-7; no definite D call. Germline CDR1 and CDR2: SGHNT and YYREEE (reference sequence). This CDR3 spans 14 amino acids. V was shortened by 0 bases and J by 1 base, with 8 bases between the two germline ends. The CDR3 region is CASSLAAGSYEQYF. The CDR3 DNA reads TGTGCCAGCAGCTTGGCGGCCGGATCCTACGAGCAGTACTTC.

This clone was seen a few times. The chain joins TRBV28 to TRBJ2-1; D not certain. From germline, CDR1 is MDHEN and CDR2 SYDVKM. The CDR3 loop spans 11 amino acids. The V end was cut by 1 base, the J end by 6 bases, with 1 base between. The CDR3 nucleotides are TGTGCCAGCAGTTTATCCAATGAGCAGTTCTTC. Translating it yields CASSLSNEQFF.

The chain combines TRBV7-9 with TRBJ2-6; maybe TRBD2 (5 bases). Trimming took off 1 base at V and 2 bases at J, with 6 bases between the two ends. The germline CDR1 and CDR2 sequences are SEHNR and FQNEAQ (reference sequence). The CDR3 consists of 15 residues. The CDR3 DNA is TGTGCCAGCAGCTTAGAGGGAGCTGGGGCCAACGTCCTGACTTTC. Amino acid sequence: CASSLEGAGANVLTF.

The chain recombines TRBV19 with TRBJ1-2; the D is unclear. This CDR3 comprises 14 residues. V was pared by 9 bases and J by 4 bases, with 18 bases between. In germline, CDR1 is LNHDA, CDR2 SQIVND (reference sequence). The CDR3 loop is CASTMGSILYGYTF. The CDR3 DNA follows: TGTGCCAGCACCATGGGGAGTATTCTCTATGGCTACACCTTC.

Only a few counts were recorded for this clone. Here the CDR3 reads CASSYSGSYRLRYGYTF. The CDR3 nucleotides are TGTGCCAGCAGTTACTCGGGAAGTTACAGATTAAGATATGGCTACACCTTC. This chain uses TRBV6-2 or TRBV6-3 with TRBJ1-2; D ambiguous. The CDR3 runs to 17 residues. The V gene lost 0 bases and the J gene lost 5 bases, with 19 bases spanning the gap. The germline gives CDR1 MNHEY, CDR2 SVGEGT.

With regard to this clone: Other DNA sequences within the sample encode an identical CDR3. The J gene is TRBJ2-7, the V gene TRBV5-4; D is undetermined. The CDR3 length is 13 residues. The V and J ends lost 0 bases and 2 bases respectively, with 6 bases between them. Germline V gene lookup returns CDR1 SGHNT and CDR2 YYREEE (reference sequence). The CDR3 protein is CASSLGGTYEQYF. In nucleotides, the CDR3 is TGTGCCAGCAGCTTGGGAGGAACCTACGAGCAGTACTTC.

This chain connects TRBV5-1 to TRBJ2-3; 11 bases agree with TRBD2. This CDR3 has 17 amino acids. Germline loops: CDR1 SGHRS, CDR2 YFSETQ. Losses at the gene ends were 4 bases for V and 0 bases for J; bases not matched to a gene: 7. CDR3 nucleotides: TGCGCCAGCAGCCCGGGGACTAGCGGAACTAGCACAGATACGCAGTATTTT. Its protein product is CASSPGTSGTSTDTQYF.

As regards this clone: Distinct nucleotide sequences in the sample also encode this CDR3. This chain uses TRBV2 with TRBJ2-1; maybe TRBD2 (6 bases). There are 11 residues in the CDR3. Germline V gene sequence: CDR1 SNHLY, CDR2 FYNNEI. Trimming left V 9 bases short and J 4 bases short, with 7 bases between. CDR3 sequence (DNA): TGTGCCAGTCGGGAGTACAATGAGCAGTTCTTC. Translation: CASREYNEQFF. Complete variable domain (other parts from reference TRBV2 and TRBJ2-1): EPEVTQTPSHQVTQMGQEVILRCVPISNHLYFYWYRQILGQKVEFLVSFYNNEISEKSEIFDDQFSVERPDGSNFTLKIRSTKLEDSAMYFCASREYNEQFFGPGTRLTVL.

This chain links TRBV15 with TRBJ1-1; D may be TRBD1 (6 bases). Trimming pared 0 bases from V and 8 bases from J, leaving 10 bases between. CDR1 and CDR2 from the germline V gene are LNHNV and YYDKDF (reference sequence). This CDR3 has 13 amino acids. The CDR3 here is CATSRDLGAEAFF. Here the CDR3 DNA reads TGTGCCACCAGCAGAGATCTGGGGGCCGAAGCTTTCTTT.

The chain combines TRBV7-2 with TRBJ2-4; maybe TRBD2 (6 bases). The CDR3 loop spans 13 amino acids. Germline V gene data show CDR1 as SGHTA and CDR2 as FQGNSA. Trimming took off 5 bases at V and 8 bases at J, with 13 bases between the two ends. The CDR3 reads CASSNGGDHIQYF. The CDR3 coding sequence is TGTGCCAGCAGCAACGGGGGTGATCACATTCAGTACTTC.

The CDR3 reads CASPHGDSGNQPQHF. DNA of the CDR3: TGCGCCAGCCCGCACGGGGACTCCGGGAATCAGCCCCAGCATTTT. The rearrangement uses TRBV5-1 and TRBJ1-5, with TRBD1 as a possible D gene (5 bases). Germline V gene data show CDR1 as SGHRS and CDR2 as YFSETQ. The CDR3 runs 15 residues. The germline V and J ends were trimmed by 7 bases and 4 bases, with 18 bases remaining between them.

This chain connects TRBV2 to TRBJ2-2; no definite D call. Per germline, CDR1 SNHLY and CDR2 FYNNEI. This CDR3 is 12 amino acids long. V was clipped by 4 bases and J by 6 bases, with 6 bases between them. The CDR3 reads CASSGVSGELFF. For the CDR3, the DNA is TGTGCCAGCAGTGGTGTTTCCGGGGAGCTGTTTTTT.

This chain links TRBV5-6 with TRBJ1-2; no reliable D call. The germline gives CDR1 SGHDT, CDR2 YYEEEE. The CDR3 runs to 15 residues. The V and J ends lost 2 bases and 4 bases respectively, with 15 bases between them. CDR3 residues: CASSLDSRRGYGYTF. The CDR3 nucleotides read TGTGCCAGCAGCTTAGACTCCCGGCGGGGCTATGGCTACACCTTC.

This clone was counted a few times. This chain connects TRBV4-3 to TRBJ2-1; 11 bases are a match to TRBD2. The junction had 4 bases not matched to a gene; V was cut back by 0 bases and J by 0 bases. The CDR3 is 18 residues long. Germline CDR1 is LGHNA and CDR2 is YSLEER. The CDR3 here is CASSQDLTSGSSYNEQFF. The CDR3 DNA is TGCGCCAGCAGCCAAGATCTCACTAGCGGGAGCTCCTACAATGAGCAGTTCTTC.

The J gene is TRBJ2-6, the V gene TRBV6-2 or TRBV6-3, with a tentative D call TRBD1 (6 bases). The CDR3 is 17 residues long. The V gene lost 0 bases and the J gene lost 7 bases, with 16 bases spanning the gap. CDR1 and CDR2 (germline): MNHEY, SVGEGT. CDR3 residues: CASSYSPGAPVANVLTF. CDR3 nucleotides: TGTGCCAGCAGTTACTCGCCAGGGGCTCCCGTCGCCAACGTCCTGACTTTC.

This clone was observed a few times. CDR3 nucleotide sequence: TGTGCCAGCAGCTCTCTTTTACGCCGAAGCGAGGGGGGAAATTCACCCCTCCACTTT. Its translation is CASSSLLRRSEGGNSPLHF. This chain uses TRBV7-9 with TRBJ1-6, with D possibly being TRBD1 (6 bases). CDR1 is SEHNR and CDR2 is FQNEAQ in the germline V gene (reference sequence). The CDR3 totals 19 residues. Between the trimmed V and J ends, which lost 4 bases and 7 bases, there was a span of 26 bases.